A single sample is the source of the 30 T cell receptor beta chains below, sequenced in a study of blood T cell repertoires in COVID-19. The table came from immunoSEQ multiplex PCR; TCRdb's copy has only in-frame clones and leaves some out. The sample holds 150,000 to 200,000 clones, roughly 80% seen once. Sequenced material: peripheral blood. The receptors originated from a woman of 80 years or more with acute or convalescent COVID-19.

This clone has just a few counts. The V and J genes are TRBV11-2 and TRBJ2-2; 8 nucleotides align to TRBD1. The CDR3 runs 18 residues. Germline values: CDR1 SGHAT, CDR2 FQNNGV. Unmatched junction bases numbered 18, after V lost 6 bases and J lost 6 bases. The CDR3 coding sequence is TGTGCCAGCAGTACCTGGAGCCGGAGACAGGGGTTGTCCGGGGAGCTGTTTTTT. This translates into CASSTWSRRQGLSGELFF.

The rearrangement uses TRBV18 and TRBJ2-5, with TRBD2 identical over 9 bases. The germline V gene has CDR1 KGHSH and CDR2 LQKENI. The CDR3 is 17 residues long. Germline trimming cut 1 base from V and 2 bases from J; bases unmatched to any gene: 8. DNA of the CDR3: TGTGCCAGCTCACCACTAGCACTAGCGGGCGGGCAAGAGACCCAGTACTTC. This codes for CASSPLALAGGQETQYF.

This clone has only a few counts. The CDR3, as DNA: TGTGCCAGTAAAGGCGGAAGGACAGGGGGTTCACCCCTCCACTTT. It codes for CASKGGRTGGSPLHF. The chain couples TRBV19 to TRBJ1-6; 10 bases fit TRBD1. Trimming cost V 7 bases and J 9 bases; bases outside gene matches: 9. CDR3 size: 15 residues. Germline values: CDR1 LNHDA, CDR2 SQIVND (reference sequence).

This chain joins TRBV19 and TRBJ2-7; TRBD2 agrees at 9 bases. V shed 10 bases and J 4 bases; nucleotides not matched to a gene: 11. Germline values: CDR1 LNHDA, CDR2 SQIVND (reference sequence). This CDR3 contains 14 residues. CDR3 sequence reads: CATRGYSGSYEQYF. The CDR3 region has the DNA TGTGCCACCAGGGGGTATAGCGGGAGTTACGAGCAGTACTTC.

This sequence joins TRBV12-5 and TRBJ2-2; 10 bases fit TRBD1. Germline V gene data show CDR1 as LGHNT and CDR2 as FRNRAP. The trim removed 2 bases at V and 4 bases at J, leaving 1 base unmatched. The CDR3 has 15 amino acids. CDR3 sequence reads: CASGLWTGGTGELFF. CDR3 coding DNA: TGTGCTAGTGGTTTGTGGACAGGGGGCACCGGGGAGCTGTTTTTT.

This clone has a handful of counts. V is TRBV29-1 and J is TRBJ1-1; D unclear. CDR3 size: 16 residues. Germline V lookup: CDR1 SQVTM, CDR2 ANQGSEA. Trimming pared 5 bases from V and 1 base from J, leaving 20 bases between. The CDR3 is CSVTYSGGRKNTEAFF. Written as DNA, the CDR3 is TGCAGCGTTACATACAGCGGCGGTAGGAAGAACACTGAAGCTTTCTTT.

This chain joins TRBV19 and TRBJ1-2, with TRBD1 matching over 9 bases. The CDR3 spans 14 residues. Per germline, CDR1 LNHDA and CDR2 SQIVND (reference sequence). Losses at the gene ends were 6 bases for V and 2 bases for J; bases not matched to a gene: 4. The CDR3 reads CASRQGALNYGYTF. CDR3 in DNA: TGTGCCAGTAGACAGGGGGCTTTGAACTATGGCTACACCTTC.

This clone was recorded once. V usage is TRBV10-1 and J usage is TRBJ2-3, with D possibly being TRBD2 (5 bases). From germline, CDR1 is WNHNN and CDR2 SYGVQD (reference sequence). Trimming took off 2 bases at V and 7 bases at J, with 13 bases between the two ends. The CDR3 spans 14 residues. The CDR3 coding sequence is TGCGCCAGCAGTGAGGCAAATCCGGGAAATACGCAGTATTTT. It specifies CASSEANPGNTQYF.

The chain couples TRBV3-1 (or the pseudogene TRBV3-2) to TRBJ2-7; 11 bases fit TRBD2. V shed 4 bases, J shed 7 bases, and the junction held 9 bases outside the gene matches. The CDR3 covers 15 residues. CDR1 LGHDT and CDR2 YNNKEL come from the germline V gene (reference sequence). CDR3 sequence: CASSPIAGGLGEQYF. The CDR3 bases are TGTGCCAGCAGCCCGATAGCGGGAGGGCTGGGGGAGCAGTACTTC.

Worth noting for this clone: Within the sample, other DNA sequences also encode this same CDR3. The gene calls are TRBV18 and TRBJ2-5, with unresolved D. There are 12 residues in the CDR3. V shed 4 bases and J shed 3 bases, with 6 bases lying between them. In germline, CDR1 is KGHSH, CDR2 LQKENI. As DNA, the CDR3 is TGTGCCAGCTCACACCGGGAAGAGACCCAGTACTTC. Translation gives CASSHREETQYF.

V gene TRBV10-1 combines with J gene TRBJ2-7; possibly TRBD1 for D (6 bases). The CDR3 spans 13 residues. Germline CDR1 WNHNN, CDR2 SYGVQD (reference sequence). V was pared by 2 bases and J by 2 bases, with 7 bases between. The CDR3 spells CASSEAGAYEQYF. For the CDR3, the DNA is TGCGCCAGCAGTGAGGCAGGGGCCTACGAGCAGTACTTC.

The CDR3 sequence is CASSLGGRLANYGYTF. CDR3 nucleotides: TGTGCCAGCAGCCTGGGGGGTAGGTTAGCTAACTATGGCTACACCTTC. The V call is TRBV28, the J call TRBJ1-2; a possible D gene is TRBD1 (5 bases). Trimming cost V 6 bases and J 0 bases, with 17 bases left between them. Germline loops: CDR1 MDHEN, CDR2 SYDVKM. This CDR3 is built from 16 residues.

V usage is TRBV4-1 and J usage is TRBJ1-3; 7 bases map to TRBD1. CDR1 is MGHRA and CDR2 is YSYEKL in the germline V gene. J gave up 0 bases and V 3 bases, and 11 bases lay outside the gene matches. The CDR3 length is 18 residues. The CDR3 coding sequence is TGCGCCAGCAGCCACCTCCGGGGACAGCGGACCTCTGGAAACACCATATATTTT. It encodes CASSHLRGQRTSGNTIYF.

The chain is built from TRBV6-5 and TRBJ2-2; 7 positions match TRBD1. V trimming: 6 bases; J trimming: 4 bases; junction bases outside the gene matches: 8. Germline V lookup: CDR1 MNHEY, CDR2 SVGAGI. CDR3 length: 15 residues. The CDR3 reads CASRRQGSATGELFF. CDR3 sequence (DNA): TGTGCCAGCAGGCGACAGGGTTCGGCCACCGGGGAGCTGTTTTTT.

The chain carries TRBV19 and TRBJ1-2, with TRBD1 as a possible D gene (5 bases). This CDR3 has 15 amino acids. V was clipped by 1 base and J by 6 bases, with 15 bases between them. CDR1 and CDR2 from the germline V gene are LNHDA and SQIVND (reference sequence). CDR3 sequence: CASSIAPGRANGYTF. CDR3 DNA sequence: TGTGCCAGTAGTATAGCCCCAGGCAGGGCCAATGGCTACACCTTC.

V and J are TRBV11-2 and TRBJ1-2; tentative D call: TRBD1 (5 bases). The length of the CDR3 is 14 residues. Trimming took off 5 bases at V and 6 bases at J, with 16 bases between the two ends. Germline loops: CDR1 SGHAT, CDR2 FQNNGV. The CDR3 DNA follows: TGTGCCAGCAGCAGGGGCAGCAACGGCCATGGCTACACCTTC. It is translated as CASSRGSNGHGYTF.

V usage is TRBV30 and J usage is TRBJ2-3, with D tentatively TRBD2 (5 bases). Germline assignment: CDR1 GTSNPN and CDR2 SVGIG (reference sequence). The CDR3 consists of 13 residues. V lost 5 bases to trimming and J lost 4 bases, with 13 bases between them. CDR3 loop: CAWEFRGADTQYF. The DNA of the CDR3 is TGTGCCTGGGAATTCCGGGGAGCAGATACGCAGTATTTT.

V gene TRBV3-1 (or the pseudogene TRBV3-2) combines with J gene TRBJ1-2; TRBD1 is a possible D gene (5 bases). The V gene lost 1 base and the J gene lost 5 bases, with 14 bases spanning the gap. The length of the CDR3 is 15 residues. CDR1 is LGHDT and CDR2 is YNNKEL in the germline V gene (reference sequence). CDR3 sequence reads: CASSQARIRQYGYTF. The CDR3, as DNA: TGTGCCAGCAGCCAAGCCCGGATTAGACAGTATGGCTACACCTTC.

This clone was counted a few times. The chain uses TRBV5-1 and TRBJ1-4; a possible D gene is TRBD1 (6 bases). Germline V lookup: CDR1 SGHRS, CDR2 YFSETQ. The CDR3 runs 15 residues. Trimming pared 0 bases from V and 4 bases from J, leaving 10 bases between. This CDR3 is CASSLADRINEKLFF. DNA of the CDR3: TGCGCCAGCAGCTTGGCGGACAGAATTAATGAAAAACTGTTTTTT.

The chain couples TRBV6-2 or TRBV6-3 to TRBJ2-3; D unclear. The CDR3 runs 15 residues. V was trimmed by 5 bases and J by 0 bases, leaving 12 bases between them. CDR1 MNHEY and CDR2 SVGEGT come from the germline V gene. CDR3 nucleotide sequence: TGTGCCAGCAGTAATTCAGGCTCTAGCACAGATACGCAGTATTTT. It translates to CASSNSGSSTDTQYF.

The chain couples TRBV19 to TRBJ2-7, with 8 bases fitting TRBD1. Unmatched junction bases numbered 13, after V lost 6 bases and J lost 6 bases. The CDR3 is made up of 15 amino acids. Germline CDR1 LNHDA, CDR2 SQIVND (reference sequence). Written as DNA, the CDR3 is TGTGCCAGTAGACTCACAGGGGGAATGCGGCCCGAGCAGTACTTC. This sequence encodes CASRLTGGMRPEQYF.

The chain employs TRBV5-1 and TRBJ1-1, with no clear D. V lost 4 bases and J 3 bases, leaving 13 bases between the germline ends. Germline values: CDR1 SGHRS, CDR2 YFSETQ. This CDR3 contains 14 residues. The CDR3 nucleotides are TGCGCCAGCAGCCCCAGGACTGCATACACTGAAGCTTTCTTT. This codes for CASSPRTAYTEAFF.

The gene calls are TRBV6-5 and TRBJ1-4; 7 bases line up with TRBD1. The germline CDR1 and CDR2 sequences are MNHEY and SVGAGI. The CDR3 consists of 16 residues. V dropped 4 bases and J dropped 7; count of bases not matched to a gene: 12. CDR3 residues: CASSSRTGPRGEKLFF. The CDR3, as DNA: TGTGCCAGCAGTTCTAGGACAGGCCCTCGGGGTGAAAAACTGTTTTTT.

The gene calls are TRBV7-2 and TRBJ2-7; D might be TRBD1 (6 bases). Trimming cost V 0 bases and J 4 bases, with 10 bases left between them. In germline, CDR1 is SGHTA, CDR2 FQGNSA. The CDR3 covers 14 residues. The CDR3 DNA reads TGTGCCAGCAGCTTAGCGAACAGGGTATACGAGCAGTACTTC. Translated: CASSLANRVYEQYF. The full variable domain, its missing parts supplied by reference TRBV7-2 and TRBJ2-7, is GAGVSQSPSNKVTEKGKDVELRCDPISGHTALYWYRQSLGQGLEFLIYFQGNSAPDKSGLPSDRFSAERTGGSVSTLTIQRTQQEDSAVYLCASSLANRVYEQYFGPGTRLTVT.

This chain connects TRBV12-3 or TRBV12-4 to TRBJ2-7; 7 positions agree with TRBD2. This CDR3 comprises 12 residues. V lost 1 base to trimming and J lost 11 bases; unmatched junction nucleotides: 5. The CDR3: CASSLGGGKKYF. In DNA, the CDR3 is TGTGCCAGCAGTTTAGGGGGGGGGAAAAAGTACTTC.

V gene TRBV6-4 combines with J gene TRBJ1-6; possible D gene TRBD1, 6 bases. The germline V and J ends were trimmed by 2 bases and 9 bases, with 23 bases remaining between them. Germline assignment: CDR1 MRHNA and CDR2 SNTAGT. CDR3 length equals 18 residues. The CDR3 region is CASSDILGQSGNFSPLHF. In nucleotides, the CDR3 is TGTGCCAGCAGTGACATATTGGGACAATCGGGGAATTTTTCACCCCTCCACTTT.

The chain employs TRBV5-6 and TRBJ2-1; D is perhaps TRBD2 (6 bases). Per the germline V gene, CDR1 is SGHDT and CDR2 is YYEEEE. The CDR3 extends over 14 amino acids. The ends were cut back, 5 bases at V and 8 bases at J, with 17 bases in the middle. The DNA of the CDR3 is TGTGCCAGCAGTTCATCGGCGGAGGGTGATGAGCAGTTCTTC. Translated: CASSSSAEGDEQFF.

The chain is built from TRBV7-3 and TRBJ1-2, with D perhaps matching TRBD1 (5 bases). CDR1 is SGHTA and CDR2 is FQGTGA in the germline V gene. The ends were cut back, 5 bases at V and 6 bases at J, with 16 bases in the middle. The CDR3 consists of 14 residues. CDR3 amino acids: CASSPSTAGDGYTF. The DNA for the CDR3 is TGTGCCAGCAGCCCTAGTACGGCGGGGGATGGCTACACCTTC.

This clone was seen once. J is TRBJ2-7 and V is TRBV2, with TRBD1 identical over 10 bases. Germline V gives CDR1 SNHLY, CDR2 FYNNEI. The CDR3 contains 13 residues. V lost 8 bases, J lost 6 bases, and 7 bases stayed unmatched. The CDR3 is CASGTGERSEQYF. The DNA of the CDR3 is TGTGCCAGCGGGACAGGGGAAAGGTCCGAGCAGTACTTC.

The chain links TRBV3-1 (or the pseudogene TRBV3-2) to TRBJ1-5, with a weak D call TRBD1 (5 bases). The V end was cut by 5 bases, the J end by 9 bases, with 23 bases between. Germline V gene lookup returns CDR1 LGHDT and CDR2 YNNKEL (reference sequence). The CDR3 is made up of 16 amino acids. Written as DNA, the CDR3 is TGTGCCAGCAGCAACAGAGCGGGCGGTAATGGGGCGCCCCAGCATTTT. Its protein product is CASSNRAGGNGAPQHF.